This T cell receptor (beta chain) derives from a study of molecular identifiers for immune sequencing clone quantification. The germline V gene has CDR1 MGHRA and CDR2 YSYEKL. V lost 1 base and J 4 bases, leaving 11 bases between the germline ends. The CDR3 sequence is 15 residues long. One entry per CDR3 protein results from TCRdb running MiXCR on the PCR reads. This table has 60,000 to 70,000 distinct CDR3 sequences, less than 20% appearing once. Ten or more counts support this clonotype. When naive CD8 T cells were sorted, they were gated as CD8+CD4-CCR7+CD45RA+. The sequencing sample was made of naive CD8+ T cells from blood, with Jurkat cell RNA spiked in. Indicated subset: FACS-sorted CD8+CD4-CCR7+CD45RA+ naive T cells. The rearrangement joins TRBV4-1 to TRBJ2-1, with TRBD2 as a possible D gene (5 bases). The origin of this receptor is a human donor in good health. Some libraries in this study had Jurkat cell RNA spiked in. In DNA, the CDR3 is TGCGCCAGCAGCCAAGGCGTGGGAGTATACAATGAGCAGTTCTTC. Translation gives CASSQGVGVYNEQFF.